Given below is one T cell receptor (beta chain) in context. The clone's antigen remains unknown. No base quality values were provided; no much bigger clone lies one nucleotide off. TCRbeta CDR3 regions were amplified from genomic DNA using the immunoSEQ Assay, a bias-controlled multiplex PCR. On the authors' methods: Within the assay, amplification of reference gene primers was used to estimate how many nucleated cells each sample contained. To quantify the absolute abundance of each unique TCRbeta CDR3 rearrangement, sequence reads were collapsed and filtered. For each sample, productive Simpson clonality was calculated as the square root of Simpson's diversity index across productive rearrangements. TCRdb's version of the immuneACCESS table is confined to in-frame rearrangements and falls short of the full clone set. An unresolved V gene accounts for under half of the shortfall where checked; the remainder is of unknown origin. V and J calls and clone size are those listed in that table; D and trimming were worked out from the DNA. This sample has about 170,000 clones in its table, and 75% to 90% of those were observed once. The top ten clonotypes cover around 0.77% of the sample.

These data are taken from a study of blood T cell repertoires in COVID-19 (dated by TCRdb to the early 2020s). Concerning the study at large: The collaborator samples originated in the United States, Italy and Spain and spanned the acute and convalescent phases of COVID-19. The prospective study material was composed of cDNA or gDNA derived from T cells, B-cell-depleted T cells, or PBMCs. Subjects who had been exposed to COVID-19, were actively infected with it, or had recovered from it provided the deeply sampled blood TCRbeta repertoires that made up the dataset. A freely available public database, intended as a resource for researchers studying the immune response to SARS-CoV-2, is where the repertoires were released. Samples came from the ongoing ImmuneRACE study (first 160 participants) plus 1,254 subjects from 6 global collaborators. The sample metadata nearly always contained a de-identified subject ID, COVID-19 status, age in years and sex. Where HLA class I and class II types were available, the types were taken from metadata supplied by the sample provider, not from assay-based typing. The research as a whole found: The amount of clinical and demographic metadata varied by source and participant and was provided uncurated.

Participants in the prospective study were aged about 18 to 95 years, lived in over 20 United States geographic areas, and enrolled through a virtual design. In the prospective study, participants were assigned to cohorts based on the clinical history participants reported in a screening survey and a study questionnaire. ImmuneRACE Cohort 3 recovered participants were defined by two consecutive negative NP/OP PCR tests, healthcare professional clearance, or symptom resolution. Each participant in the prospective study had whole blood, serum and a nasopharyngeal or oropharyngeal swab collected by mobile phlebotomists. Prospective study participants could optionally give additional blood draws and questionnaires over an approximately 2-month period. Before DNA extraction, prospective study blood samples were shipped either frozen or at room temperature. The germline V gene gives CDR1 as LGHNA and CDR2 as YNFKEQ. For this chain, trimming is 3 bases at the V end and 5 bases at the J end, and the number of junction bases without a gene match is 5. There are 14 amino acids in the CDR3, from cysteine to phenylalanine inclusive. Only the CDR3 part of the read is kept: 42 bases, read in frame from the first base.

Input material: PBMCs or T cells enriched from blood (not recorded which). The chain uses TRBV4-2 and TRBJ1-2; 8 bases in between match TRBD1. This TCR came from a woman younger than 35 who had recovered from COVID-19. The nucleotide sequence reads as follows: TGTGCCAGCAGCCACGGAGACAGGGGATATGGCTACACCTTC. It specifies CASSHGDRGYGYTF.